This T cell receptor beta chain stems from a study of T cells in Graves' hyperthyroidism and ophthalmopathy. TCR beta CDR3 sequences were amplified from RNA transcripts. The TCR CDR3 first-round RT-PCR relied on the HTBI primer set. TCRdb reprocessed the multiplex PCR reads with MiXCR, giving one entry per CDR3 protein. Here the sample spans a few hundred thousand distinct CDR3 sequences, roughly 15% being singletons. CDR1 is SGHAT and CDR2 is FQNNGV in the germline V gene. The V end was cut by 2 bases, the J end by 3 bases, with 13 bases between. The CDR3 has 15 amino acids. This chain uses TRBV11-2 with TRBJ1-1, with D tentatively TRBD1 (5 bases). Sequencing was done on a sample of blood. This receptor was obtained from a woman aged 40 to 50 with Graves' hyperthyroidism that later progressed to Graves' ophthalmopathy. CDR3 in amino acids: CASSLWGGGDTEAFF. CDR3 DNA sequence: TGTGCCAGCAGCTTATGGGGTGGGGGGGACACTGAAGCTTTCTTT.